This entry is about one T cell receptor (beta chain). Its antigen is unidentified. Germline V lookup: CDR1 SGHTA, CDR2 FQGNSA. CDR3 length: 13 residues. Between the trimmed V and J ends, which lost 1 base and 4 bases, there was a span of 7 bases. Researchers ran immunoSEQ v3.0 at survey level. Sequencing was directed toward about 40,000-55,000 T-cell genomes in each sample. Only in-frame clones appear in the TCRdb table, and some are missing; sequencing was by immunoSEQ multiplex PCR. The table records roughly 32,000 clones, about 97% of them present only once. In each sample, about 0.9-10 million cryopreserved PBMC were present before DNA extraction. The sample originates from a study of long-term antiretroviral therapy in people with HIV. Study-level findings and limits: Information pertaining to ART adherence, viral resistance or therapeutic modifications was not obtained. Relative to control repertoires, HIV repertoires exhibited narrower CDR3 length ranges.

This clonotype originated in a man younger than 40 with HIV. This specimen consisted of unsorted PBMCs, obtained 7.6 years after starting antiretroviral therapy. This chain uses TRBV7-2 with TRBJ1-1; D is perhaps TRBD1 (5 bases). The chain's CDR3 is CASSLDQGTEAFF. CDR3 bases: TGTGCCAGCAGCTTAGATCAGGGCACTGAAGCTTTCTTT.